Each of the 29 T cell receptor beta chains below was sequenced from the same sample in a study of human T cells and chemical hapten exposure. TCRdb re-called the RACE reads through MiXCR, storing one row per CDR3 protein. This table has about 360,000 distinct CDR3 sequences, about 7% appearing once. Time point meaning: patch test 1, 2 weeks after DPC sensitization. Treatment here: therapeutic diphenylcyclopropenone sensitization with weekly scalp DPC. This sample comprised whole blood, obtained in connection with sensitization to the hapten diphenylcyclopropenone (DPC). The source is a woman aged 18-29 years with alopecia areata. Some clones in this sample may be carry-over from other donors' samples.

This clonotype was picked up a small number of times. The rearrangement links TRBV12-3 or TRBV12-4 to TRBJ1-2; 10 bases are shared with TRBD1. V was clipped by 5 bases and J by 7 bases; unmatched bases: 13. CDR3 length: 16 residues. The CDR3 loop reads CASSLGQGVEIGGYTF. In DNA form, the CDR3 reads TGTGCCAGCAGTCTCGGACAGGGGGTCGAAATTGGTGGCTACACCTTC.

This chain links TRBV12-3 or TRBV12-4 with TRBJ1-4; D perhaps matches TRBD1 (6 bases). Trimming took 3 bases from V and 0 from J, leaving 17 bases between them. There are 18 residues in the CDR3. Written as DNA, the CDR3 is TGTGCCAGCAGTTTTCTTACAGGGAGGGTGGCAACTAATGAAAAACTGTTTTTT. Encoded protein: CASSFLTGRVATNEKLFF.

This rearrangement joins TRBV19 to TRBJ2-5, with D perhaps TRBD1 or TRBD2 (6 bases each). The CDR3 totals 13 residues. Germline V gene sequence: CDR1 LNHDA, CDR2 SQIVND (reference sequence). V lost 8 bases and J lost 5, with 15 bases in between. The CDR3 region has the DNA TGTGCCAGTTCGGAGGGGGGCCAGGAGACCCAGTACTTC. Protein: CASSEGGQETQYF.

This clonotype was detected only a few times. The rearrangement links TRBV18 to TRBJ1-1; 7 bases agree with TRBD1. Germline V gene sequence: CDR1 KGHSH, CDR2 LQKENI. The CDR3 runs 20 residues. V was clipped by 2 bases and J by 1 base; unmatched bases: 19. In nucleotides, the CDR3 is TGTGCCAGCTCACCATCTTTGCCTTCGCGGGGTAGACAGGGGAACACTGAAGCTTTCTTT. This sequence encodes CASSPSLPSRGRQGNTEAFF.

The CDR3 reads CASSFEAGDNQPQHF. The CDR3 nucleotides are TGTGCCAGCAGCTTCGAGGCAGGAGACAATCAGCCCCAGCATTTT. V usage is TRBV7-2 and J usage is TRBJ1-5, with D uncertain. The CDR3 length is 15 residues. Looked up from germline, CDR1 is SGHTA and CDR2 is FQGNSA. Trimming cost V 3 bases and J 3 bases, with 12 bases left between them.

This chain joins TRBV28 and TRBJ2-1; 11 nucleotides match TRBD1. Germline values: CDR1 MDHEN, CDR2 SYDVKM. The CDR3 sequence is 15 residues long. V lost 8 bases to trimming and J lost 4 bases; unmatched junction nucleotides: 7. The CDR3 protein is CASHSGTGGYNEQFF. CDR3 nucleotides: TGTGCCAGCCATTCAGGGACAGGGGGATACAATGAGCAGTTCTTC.

This clonotype was detected only a few times. This chain joins TRBV27 and TRBJ2-7; D gene ambiguous. Germline-derived CDR1 and CDR2 are MNHEY and SMNVEV (reference sequence). Trimming took off 2 bases at V and 7 bases at J, with 9 bases between the two ends. The CDR3 is 12 amino acids. The DNA of the CDR3 is TGTGCCAGCAGTTTAAGGGTTGTGGAGCAGTACTTC. Encoded protein: CASSLRVVEQYF.

This clonotype was counted between two and nine times. The genes are TRBV29-1 and TRBJ1-1; 8 nucleotides match TRBD1. The germline gives CDR1 SQVTM, CDR2 ANQGSEA. The trim removed 3 bases at V and 4 bases at J, leaving 10 bases unmatched. The length of the CDR3 is 15 residues. CDR3 loop: CSVEAPGQGITEAFF. The CDR3 DNA is TGCAGCGTTGAGGCGCCAGGACAGGGTATCACTGAAGCTTTCTTT.

V gene TRBV6-6 combines with J gene TRBJ2-7, with TRBD2 matching over 7 bases. The CDR3 sequence is 14 residues long. Germline CDR1 reads MNHNY; CDR2 reads SVGAGI (reference sequence). Trimming at V came to 0 bases and at J to 5 bases, leaving 4 bases not matched to a gene. In DNA form, the CDR3 reads TGTGCCAGCAGTTACTCGAGGACTAGAAACGAGCAGTACTTC. This codes for CASSYSRTRNEQYF.

Ten or more counts support this clonotype. The V and J genes are TRBV7-2 and TRBJ2-3; 10 nucleotides align to TRBD2. V shed 1 base and J 6 bases; nucleotides not matched to a gene: 10. Germline V gives CDR1 SGHTA, CDR2 FQGNSA. The CDR3 runs 17 residues. The CDR3 DNA reads as TGTGCCAGCAGCTTAGGAGGGAGCGGGGGGGCCCTGGATACGCAGTATTTT. Translation: CASSLGGSGGALDTQYF.

The rearrangement joins TRBV2 to TRBJ1-1; maybe TRBD1 (6 bases). The CDR3 loop spans 15 amino acids. Germline CDR1 and CDR2: SNHLY and FYNNEI. V lost 2 bases and J 5 bases, leaving 15 bases between the germline ends. The CDR3 region is CASSEITGHGTEAFF. DNA for the CDR3: TGTGCCAGCAGTGAAATAACAGGGCATGGGACTGAAGCTTTCTTT.

The gene calls are TRBV12-3 or TRBV12-4 and TRBJ2-7; D is perhaps TRBD1 (5 bases). The CDR3 totals 15 residues. The V end lost 6 bases, the J end lost 3 bases, and 18 bases lay between the germline ends. CDR3 nucleotides: TGTGCCAGCAGCTCCGGAAGGGGTTTTGGCTACGAGCAGTACTTC. As protein: CASSSGRGFGYEQYF.

The chain carries TRBV14 and TRBJ1-6, with D possibly matching TRBD1 (5 bases). This CDR3 spans 17 amino acids. Germline CDR1 reads SGHDN; CDR2 reads FVKESK. V shed 0 bases and J shed 6 bases, with 15 bases lying between them. CDR3 protein: CASSQDSRAGLNSPLHF. The CDR3 DNA follows: TGTGCCAGCAGCCAAGATTCTAGGGCAGGGCTTAATTCACCCCTCCACTTT.

This clonotype was recorded a few times. The gene calls are TRBV11-1 and TRBJ1-1; unclear D gene. The CDR3 spans 14 residues. Germline CDR1 and CDR2: SGHAT and FQDESV (reference sequence). Trimming cost V 4 bases and J 3 bases, with 12 bases left between them. The CDR3 bases are TGTGCCAGCAGCTCCCGGAAGTCTGACACTGAAGCTTTCTTT. This gives the protein CASSSRKSDTEAFF.

This clonotype was found a few times. J is TRBJ2-1 and V is TRBV18, with D perhaps TRBD2 (5 bases). V was cut by 2 bases and J by 0 bases, with 11 bases left in between. The CDR3 runs 16 residues. Germline-derived CDR1 and CDR2 are KGHSH and LQKENI. The CDR3 DNA is TGTGCCAGCTCACCATTTGAGGGCGCCTCCTACAATGAGCAGTTCTTC. Protein: CASSPFEGASYNEQFF.

This clonotype came up many times. The rearrangement links TRBV14 to TRBJ1-4; D call uncertain. The CDR3 covers 16 residues. V lost 1 base, J lost 1 base, and 10 bases lay in between. Per the germline V gene, CDR1 is SGHDN and CDR2 is FVKESK. For the CDR3, the DNA is TGTGCCAGCAGCCAAGGTGGACCAGGAACTAATGAAAAACTGTTTTTT. Translation gives CASSQGGPGTNEKLFF.

The rearrangement links TRBV20-1 to TRBJ2-7, with 8 bases fitting TRBD2. CDR3 length: 14 amino acids. Germline lookup yields CDR1 DFQATT and CDR2 SNEGSKA (reference sequence). J lost 3 bases, V lost 0 bases, and 4 bases had no gene match. CDR3 protein: CSAREFGGDYEQYF. CDR3 nucleotides: TGCAGTGCTAGAGAATTCGGGGGGGACTACGAGCAGTACTTC.

The CDR3 is CASSLVGRENTEAFF. The CDR3 DNA is TGTGCCAGCAGCTTGGTTGGCAGGGAGAACACTGAAGCTTTCTTT. The chain has TRBV5-6 and TRBJ1-1; D perhaps matches TRBD1 (5 bases). The CDR3 extends over 15 amino acids. Germline CDR1 reads SGHDT; CDR2 reads YYEEEE. Between the trimmed V and J ends, which lost 0 bases and 1 base, there was a span of 10 bases.

This clonotype was seen repeatedly, ten times or more. This chain uses TRBV7-8 with TRBJ1-5, with D possibly matching TRBD1 (5 bases). Germline V lookup: CDR1 SGHVS, CDR2 FQNEAQ. Trimming removed 3 bases at V and 3 bases at J, with 15 bases between. CDR3 size: 16 residues. DNA for the CDR3: TGTGCCAGCAGCTTCAGGGCCCCGGGGAACAATCAGCCCCAGCATTTT. This encodes CASSFRAPGNNQPQHF.

The chain has TRBV7-9 and TRBJ1-1, with a weak D call TRBD1 (5 bases). Germline V gene data show CDR1 as SEHNR and CDR2 as FQNEAQ (reference sequence). This CDR3 is built from 14 residues. Trimming took off 0 bases at V and 4 bases at J, with 9 bases between the two ends. The CDR3 sequence is CASSLATDGTEAFF. For the CDR3, the DNA is TGTGCCAGCAGCTTAGCGACAGACGGCACTGAAGCTTTCTTT.

This clonotype was observed at least ten times. The J gene is TRBJ2-7, the V gene TRBV10-3; D might be TRBD1 (6 bases). Germline assignment: CDR1 ENHRY and CDR2 SYGVKD. Trimming shortened V by 1 base and J by 6 bases, and 10 bases separated the two germline ends. CDR3 length: 13 residues. The CDR3 DNA follows: TGTGCCATCAGTGAGTTTTCAGGGGTCGAGCAGTACTTC. Protein sequence: CAISEFSGVEQYF.

The V call is TRBV4-3, the J call TRBJ2-2; unclear D gene. This CDR3 contains 13 residues. V was clipped by 0 bases and J by 9 bases, with 8 bases between them. Per the germline V gene, CDR1 is LGHNA and CDR2 is YSLEER. The DNA of the CDR3 is TGCGCCAGCAGCCAAGAAGGTTCCCGGGAGCTGTTTTTT. The encoded protein is CASSQEGSRELFF.

The V gene is TRBV5-8, the J gene TRBJ2-3; no reliable D call. Germline V lookup: CDR1 SGHTS, CDR2 YDEGEE. This CDR3 region has 16 residues. Trimming shortened V by 6 bases and J by 0 bases, and 17 bases separated the two germline ends. The CDR3 loop is CASIRYSGTSTDTQYF. The CDR3 DNA sequence: TGTGCCAGCATTCGGTACTCGGGCACTAGCACAGATACGCAGTATTTT.

This rearrangement joins TRBV7-2 to TRBJ2-2; the D is unclear. The CDR3 runs to 12 residues. Trimming stripped 5 bases from V and 6 bases from J, with 7 bases between. From germline, CDR1 is SGHTA and CDR2 FQGNSA. CDR3: CASSTISGELFF. The CDR3 DNA follows: TGTGCCAGCAGCACCATCTCCGGGGAGCTGTTTTTT.

The sample holds many counts of this clonotype. This chain links TRBV4-3 with TRBJ2-2; D might be TRBD1 (5 bases). The CDR3 covers 13 residues. Germline values: CDR1 LGHNA, CDR2 YSLEER. The germline V and J ends were trimmed by 3 bases and 13 bases, with 15 bases remaining between them. In DNA, the CDR3 is TGCGCCAGCAGCCAGTTACAGGTGTCGGGGCTGTTTTTT. It specifies CASSQLQVSGLFF.

This clonotype has ten or more counts. J is TRBJ1-2 and V is TRBV2; D is unclear. The CDR3 extends over 14 amino acids. Germline V lookup: CDR1 SNHLY, CDR2 FYNNEI. V was clipped by 2 bases and J by 5 bases, with 12 bases between them. For the CDR3, the DNA is TGTGCCAGCAGTGAAACGGTCCATTGGTATGGCTACACCTTC. Translating it yields CASSETVHWYGYTF.

In its sample, this clonotype was seen a few times. The chain couples TRBV12-3 or TRBV12-4 to TRBJ1-2; 9 nucleotides align to TRBD1. The V gene end was trimmed by 7 bases and the J gene end by 8 bases; junction bases not matched to a gene: 8. This CDR3 region has 13 residues. The CDR3 protein is CASTPGQGFGYTF. The CDR3 DNA reads as TGTGCCAGCACCCCGGGACAGGGCTTCGGCTACACCTTC.

This clonotype appeared many times. The chain is built from TRBV28 and TRBJ1-4; TRBD1 agrees at 9 bases. The CDR3 is 14 residues long. V lost 7 bases to trimming and J lost 6 bases; unmatched junction nucleotides: 6. Germline CDR1 and CDR2: MDHEN and SYDVKM. The CDR3 loop reads CASTQQGADEKLFF. CDR3 nucleotide sequence: TGTGCCAGCACGCAACAGGGGGCTGATGAAAAACTGTTTTTT. The complete variable domain, with remaining parts taken from reference TRBV28 and TRBJ1-4, reads DVKVTQSSRYLVKRTGEKVFLECVQDMDHENMFWYRQDPGLGLRLIYFSYDVKMKEKGDIPEGYSVSREKKERFSLILESASTNQTSMYLCASTQQGADEKLFFGSGTQLSVL.

This clonotype was recorded at least ten times. The CDR3 reads CASSYLTGPNQPQHF. The DNA of the CDR3 is TGTGCCAGCAGTTACTTAACAGGGCCCAATCAGCCCCAGCATTTT. The chain recombines TRBV6-2 or TRBV6-3 with TRBJ1-5; TRBD1 might be the D (6 bases). Germline V gene lookup returns CDR1 MNHEY and CDR2 SVGEGT. The CDR3 sequence is 15 residues long. The V gene lost 1 base and the J gene lost 3 bases, with 10 bases spanning the gap.